This record covers a single T cell receptor (beta chain). This record comes from a study of T cell responses to AZD1222 COVID-19 vaccine. This CDR3 comprises 16 residues. The V end was cut by 2 bases, the J end by 0 bases, with 14 bases between. The germline V gene encodes CDR1 SQVTM and CDR2 ANQGSEA. The repertoire was sequenced with immunoSEQ multiplex PCR; TCRdb's copy has only in-frame clones and lacks some. Among about 45,000 clones listed, around 90% were seen once. The sequence was obtained from an adult who received the AZD1222 COVID-19 vaccine. The chain couples TRBV29-1 to TRBJ2-1; a possible D gene is TRBD2 (6 bases). This specimen consisted of peripheral blood, obtained 28 days after the second AZD1222 dose. This chain's CDR3 is CSVEKASASSYNEQFF. CDR3 DNA sequence: TGCAGCGTTGAAAAGGCTAGCGCTAGCTCCTACAATGAGCAGTTCTTC.